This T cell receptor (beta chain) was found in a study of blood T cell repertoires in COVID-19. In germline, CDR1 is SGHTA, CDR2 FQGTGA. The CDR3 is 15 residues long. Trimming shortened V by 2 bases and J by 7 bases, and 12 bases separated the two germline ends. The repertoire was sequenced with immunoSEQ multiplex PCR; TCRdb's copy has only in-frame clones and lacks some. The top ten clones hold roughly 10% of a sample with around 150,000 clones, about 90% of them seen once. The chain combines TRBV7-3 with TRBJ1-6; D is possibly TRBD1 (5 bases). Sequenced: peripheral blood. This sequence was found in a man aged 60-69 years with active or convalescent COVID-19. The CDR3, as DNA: TGTGCCAGCAGCTTAGGTGGGGGGGAAAATTCACCCCTCCACTTT. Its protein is CASSLGGGENSPLHF.